This entry concerns a single T cell receptor (beta chain). Antigen unknown. The data were produced by immunoSEQ multiplex PCR, yet TCRdb's version contains in-frame clones alone and is incomplete. The sample holds about 340,000 clones, 93% seen once. The data are from a study of brain T cells in children with intractable seizures. As for time point: blood from clinic visit 5 months post-surgery; TSC patient then seizure free. Only cases whose brain tissue showed the highest T cell transcript signatures were sequenced. Points from the study as a whole: Absence of clones before surgery may stem from lower sequencing depth.

This TCR was recovered from a boy in the first two years of life with tuberous sclerosis and intractable seizures. The sample in question was peripheral blood, obtained roughly 5 months after surgery.

The CDR3 region has the DNA TGTGCCAGCAGTGATAGCGGGCGGTACGAGCAGTACTTC. This translates into CASSDSGRYEQYF. This chain joins TRBV28 and TRBJ2-7; the match to TRBD2 covers 7 bases. Trimming cost V 5 bases and J 4 bases; bases outside gene matches: 5. CDR1 is MDHEN and CDR2 is SYDVKM in the germline V gene. This CDR3 comprises 13 residues.